This entry features one TCR beta chain sequence. Its antigen is not known. The sort gate was single viable CD3+CD4+CD8-CD45RO+ cells for memory CD4+ T cells. The data were taken from a study of memory CD4+ T cells and cytomegalovirus serostatus. Study-wide results and limits: Each of approximately 70 CMV-associated TCRbeta sequences occurred in one to five individuals. Suggested: most of the CMV-linked TCR signature lies in CD4+ memory cells.

Under the authors' procedure: Out-of-frame sequences were removed, leaving 2 million to 2.5 million distinct TCRbeta sequences. Clones were sequenced by immunoSEQ multiplex PCR, and TCRdb holds only the in-frame ones, with some missing. V, J and clone size are taken as reported in that table, and D and trimming were inferred from the DNA itself. The sample has about 58,000 clones; 82% are singletons. Looked up from germline, CDR1 is MNHEY and CDR2 is SVGAGI. Trimming pared 2 bases from V and 4 bases from J, leaving 15 bases between. The CDR3 consists of 15 residues. The clonotype originates from an adult in good health and CMV-seronegative. Some clones in this sample may be carry-over from other donors' samples. Sequencing input: memory CD4+ T cells from blood. J is TRBJ2-7 and V is TRBV6-5; tentative D call: TRBD2 (6 bases). CDR3 bases: TGTGCCAGCAGTTACACGCCCGGAGGGGTTTACGAGCAGTACTTC. It encodes CASSYTPGGVYEQYF.